These 17 T cell receptor beta chains were sequenced from one sample in a study of blood T cell repertoires in COVID-19. The method was immunoSEQ multiplex PCR; TCRdb's version includes in-frame clones alone and lacks a portion of them. The sample has approximately 50,000 clones; 70% to 80% are singletons. The source material was PBMCs or T cells enriched from blood (not recorded which). Receptors were obtained from a woman in her forties or fifties with acute COVID-19.

This rearrangement joins TRBV27 to TRBJ2-7; D is perhaps TRBD1 (6 bases). This CDR3 contains 10 residues. CDR1 is MNHEY and CDR2 is SMNVEV in the germline V gene (reference sequence). Trimming took 10 bases from V and 4 from J, leaving 8 bases between them. CDR3 coding DNA: TGTGCCACAGGGGAGTACGAGCAGTACTTC. Its protein product is CATGEYEQYF.

The rearrangement uses TRBV2 and TRBJ2-5, with TRBD2 identical over 10 bases. Germline trimming cut 7 bases from V and 9 bases from J; bases unmatched to any gene: 14. The germline gives CDR1 SNHLY, CDR2 FYNNEI. The CDR3 is 15 amino acids. The CDR3 region has the DNA TGTGCCAGCACTTCTCCAGCGGGGGGGCCTCCATCCCAGTACTTC. Its protein product is CASTSPAGGPPSQYF.

The chain uses TRBV1 and TRBJ1-2; TRBD1 is taken as the D call from the table, unchecked against the DNA. TRBV1 is a pseudogene locus. This CDR3 is 14 amino acids long. The CDR3 nucleotides read TGCACCAGCAGCCCATGCGACAGCCACTATGGCTACACCTTC. As protein: CTSSPCDSHYGYTF.

The chain links TRBV9 to TRBJ2-3; 7 bases fit TRBD2. The germline gives CDR1 SGDLS, CDR2 YYNGEE. Trimming cost V 2 bases and J 0 bases; bases outside gene matches: 3. This CDR3 is built from 15 residues. The CDR3 bases are TGTGCCAGCAGCGTGGGCGGGGGAAGCACAGATACGCAGTATTTT. It specifies CASSVGGGSTDTQYF.

DNA of the CDR3: TGTGCCAGCAGCCCGGATGGAGGGACAGGGAGATATGGCTACACCTTC. Translated, it gives CASSPDGGTGRYGYTF. The genes are TRBV4-2 and TRBJ1-2, with TRBD1 matching over 9 bases. This CDR3 comprises 16 residues. Germline V gene sequence: CDR1 LGHNA, CDR2 YNFKEQ. With 4 bases clipped from V and 5 bases from J, the junction kept 11 bases outside the gene matches.

V usage is TRBV14 and J usage is TRBJ1-6; 7 nucleotides line up with TRBD1. Unmatched junction bases numbered 13, after V lost 1 base and J lost 10 bases. Germline V CDR1 and CDR2: SGHDN, FVKESK. This CDR3 region has 17 residues. The CDR3 sequence is CASSQAIKTGSVSPLHF. DNA for the CDR3: TGTGCCAGCAGCCAAGCAATTAAGACAGGGTCAGTGTCACCCCTCCACTTT.

This clone was counted only a few times. The gene calls are TRBV4-2 and TRBJ2-3; 10 nucleotides align to TRBD2. Germline CDR1 is LGHNA and CDR2 is YNFKEQ. The CDR3 is made up of 21 amino acids. V was pared by 3 bases and J by 2 bases, with 20 bases of the junction left unmatched. CDR3 DNA: TGTGCCAGCAGCCACAAAAGAGCCTCACTAGCGGGGACCCCCCACACAGATACGCAGTATTTT. This sequence encodes CASSHKRASLAGTPHTDTQYF.

V is TRBV6-4 and J is TRBJ2-1; 10 nucleotides align to TRBD2. The CDR3 consists of 15 residues. J was trimmed by 2 bases and V by 6 bases; bases with no gene match: 4. Germline CDR1 and CDR2: MRHNA and SNTAGT. The CDR3 DNA reads TGTGCCAGCAGATTAGCGGGGGGTACCTACAATGAGCAGTTCTTC. It codes for CASRLAGGTYNEQFF.

The V and J genes are TRBV5-1 and TRBJ2-7; the match to TRBD1 covers 9 bases. Germline assignment: CDR1 SGHRS and CDR2 YFSETQ. The CDR3 loop spans 15 amino acids. V lost 1 base, J lost 5 bases, and 7 bases stayed unmatched. The CDR3 loop is CASSLRDREPHEQYF. The CDR3 region has the DNA TGCGCCAGCAGCTTGAGGGACAGGGAACCCCACGAGCAGTACTTC.

The chain recombines TRBV7-8 with TRBJ2-5; a weak D match, TRBD2 (12 bases). The CDR3 extends over 22 amino acids. V was pared by 3 bases and J by 7 bases, with 39 bases between. Germline values: CDR1 SGHVS, CDR2 FQNEAQ. The CDR3: CASSFFSSGTGGLAGLSGTQYF. The CDR3, as DNA: TGTGCCAGCAGCTTCTTCTCTTCCGGGACAGGGGGACTAGCGGGCCTTTCTGGGACCCAGTACTTC.

V gene TRBV11-3 combines with J gene TRBJ1-4; D remains unclear. Germline-derived CDR1 and CDR2 are SGHNT and YENEEA. The CDR3 sequence is 12 residues long. Between the trimmed V and J ends, which lost 6 bases and 4 bases, there was a span of 6 bases. CDR3 in DNA: TGTGCCAGCAGGGGAGATAATGAAAAACTGTTTTTT. This translates into CASRGDNEKLFF.

The CDR3 region is CASSQEGQTDTQYF. Written as DNA, the CDR3 is TGTGCCAGCAGCCAAGAGGGACAGACAGATACGCAGTATTTT. The V gene is TRBV4-2, the J gene TRBJ2-3, with TRBD1 matching over 7 bases. CDR3 length: 14 residues. Trimming cost V 0 bases and J 3 bases; bases outside gene matches: 0. Germline values: CDR1 LGHNA, CDR2 YNFKEQ.

This clone was detected a few times. The rearrangement uses TRBV10-1 and TRBJ2-3; weak D call: TRBD2 (6 bases). V lost 7 bases, J lost 0 bases, and 14 bases lay in between. The germline CDR1 and CDR2 sequences are WNHNN and SYGVQD (reference sequence). This CDR3 is 15 amino acids long. CDR3 protein: CASTKGLASTDTQYF. CDR3 coding DNA: TGCGCCAGCACCAAGGGACTTGCTAGCACAGATACGCAGTATTTT.

The chain employs TRBV18 and TRBJ1-2; D might be TRBD1 (5 bases). The ends were cut back, 1 base at V and 4 bases at J, with 13 bases in the middle. CDR1 is KGHSH and CDR2 is LQKENI in the germline V gene. CDR3 size: 15 residues. The DNA for the CDR3 is TGTGCCAGCTCACCACGTAGTGACAGCGTCTATGGCTACACCTTC. It yields the protein CASSPRSDSVYGYTF.

The chain joins TRBV18 to TRBJ1-1; TRBD1 agrees at 8 bases. CDR3 size: 13 residues. Trimming at V came to 3 bases and at J to 10 bases, leaving 7 bases not matched to a gene. Per the germline V gene, CDR1 is KGHSH and CDR2 is LQKENI. CDR3 sequence reads: CASSPGDRPGAFF. CDR3 nucleotides: TGTGCCAGCTCACCGGGGGACAGGCCAGGAGCTTTCTTT.

The chain links TRBV14 to TRBJ2-2; TRBD2 is a possible D gene (6 bases). The germline V and J ends were trimmed by 5 bases and 2 bases, with 12 bases remaining between them. From germline, CDR1 is SGHDN and CDR2 FVKESK. The CDR3 runs to 15 residues. The CDR3 nucleotides are TGTGCCAGCAGCTTGCGGGGACGCAACACCGGGGAGCTGTTTTTT. Translating gives CASSLRGRNTGELFF.

This chain uses TRBV6-5 with TRBJ1-1, with 11 bases lining up with TRBD1. Unmatched junction bases numbered 9, after V lost 6 bases and J lost 6 bases. The CDR3 contains 15 residues. Germline V CDR1 and CDR2: MNHEY, SVGAGI. The CDR3 sequence: CASSPLDRGRAEAFF. The CDR3 nucleotides are TGTGCCAGCAGCCCCTTGGACAGGGGGCGAGCTGAAGCTTTCTTT.